The clone carrying this T cell receptor (beta chain) was found many times. The data belong to a study of T-cell reconstitution after alpha-beta-depleted transplantation in children. Germline CDR1 and CDR2: MDHEN and SYDVKM. This CDR3 has 16 amino acids. V lost 3 bases to trimming and J lost 0 bases, with 12 bases between them. The authors prepared the TCRbeta library with unique molecular identifiers. TCRdb passed the PCR reads through MiXCR, listing each CDR3 protein once. The sample lists approximately 97,000 distinct CDR3 sequences, 4.5% to 7.5% seen once, with 5.5% to 7% in the top ten. This chain joins TRBV28 and TRBJ1-3; the D gene is possibly TRBD1 (6 bases). The material sequenced was PBMCs, mostly from graft donor cells, taken 60 days after TCRalphabeta/CD19-depleted stem cell transplant. The TCR was taken from a female patient aged 2 to 10 who had a stem cell transplant for Fanconi anemia, so the T cells may come from the graft donor. CDR3 amino acids: CASSFWDINSGNTIYF. The CDR3 DNA reads TGTGCCAGCAGTTTTTGGGACATTAACTCTGGAAACACCATATATTTT.